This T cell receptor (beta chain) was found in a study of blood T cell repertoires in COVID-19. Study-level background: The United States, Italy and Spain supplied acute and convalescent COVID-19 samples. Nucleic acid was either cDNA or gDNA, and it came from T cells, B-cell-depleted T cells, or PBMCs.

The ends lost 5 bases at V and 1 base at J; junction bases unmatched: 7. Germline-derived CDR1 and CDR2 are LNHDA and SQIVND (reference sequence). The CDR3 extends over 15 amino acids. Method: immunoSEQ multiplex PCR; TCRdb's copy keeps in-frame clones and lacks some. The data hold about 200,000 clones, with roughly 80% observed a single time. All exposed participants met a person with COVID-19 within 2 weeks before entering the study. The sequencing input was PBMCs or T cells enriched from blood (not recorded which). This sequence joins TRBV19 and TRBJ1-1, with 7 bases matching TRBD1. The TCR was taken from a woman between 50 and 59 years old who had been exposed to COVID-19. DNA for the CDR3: TGTGCCAGTAGTTTTCGACAGGGAAGGAACACTGAAGCTTTCTTT. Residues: CASSFRQGRNTEAFF.